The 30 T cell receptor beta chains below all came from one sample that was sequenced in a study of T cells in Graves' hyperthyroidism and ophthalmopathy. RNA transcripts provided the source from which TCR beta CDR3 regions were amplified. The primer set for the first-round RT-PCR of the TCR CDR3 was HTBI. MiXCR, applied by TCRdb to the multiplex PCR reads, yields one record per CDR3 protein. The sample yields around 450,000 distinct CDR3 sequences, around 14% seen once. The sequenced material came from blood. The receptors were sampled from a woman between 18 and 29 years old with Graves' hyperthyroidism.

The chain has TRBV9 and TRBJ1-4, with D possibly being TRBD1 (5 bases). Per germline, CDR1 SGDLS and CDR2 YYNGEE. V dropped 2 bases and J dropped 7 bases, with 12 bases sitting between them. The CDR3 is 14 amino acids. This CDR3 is CASSVDPGFEKLFF. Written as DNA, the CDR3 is TGTGCCAGCAGCGTCGATCCAGGGTTTGAAAAACTGTTTTTT.

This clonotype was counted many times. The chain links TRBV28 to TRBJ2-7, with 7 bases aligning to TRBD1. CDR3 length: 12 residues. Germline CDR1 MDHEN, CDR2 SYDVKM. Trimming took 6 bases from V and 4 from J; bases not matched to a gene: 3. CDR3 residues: CASSGTVYEQYF. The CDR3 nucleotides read TGTGCCAGCAGCGGGACAGTATACGAGCAGTACTTC. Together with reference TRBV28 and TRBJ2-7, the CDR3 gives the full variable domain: DVKVTQSSRYLVKRTGEKVFLECVQDMDHENMFWYRQDPGLGLRLIYFSYDVKMKEKGDIPEGYSVSREKKERFSLILESASTNQTSMYLCASSGTVYEQYFGPGTRLTVT.

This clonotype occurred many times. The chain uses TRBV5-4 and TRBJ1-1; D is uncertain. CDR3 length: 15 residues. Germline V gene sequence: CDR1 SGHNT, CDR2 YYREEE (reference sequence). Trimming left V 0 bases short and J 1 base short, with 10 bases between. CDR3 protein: CASSLEPGPNTEAFF. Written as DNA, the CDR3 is TGTGCCAGCAGCTTGGAACCGGGCCCGAACACTGAAGCTTTCTTT.

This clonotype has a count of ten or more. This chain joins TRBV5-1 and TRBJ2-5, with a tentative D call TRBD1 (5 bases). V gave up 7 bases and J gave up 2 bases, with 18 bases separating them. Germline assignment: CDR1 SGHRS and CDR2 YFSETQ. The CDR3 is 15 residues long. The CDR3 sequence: CASGVGRRRQETQYF. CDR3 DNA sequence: TGCGCCAGCGGAGTGGGGCGGAGACGACAAGAGACCCAGTACTTC.

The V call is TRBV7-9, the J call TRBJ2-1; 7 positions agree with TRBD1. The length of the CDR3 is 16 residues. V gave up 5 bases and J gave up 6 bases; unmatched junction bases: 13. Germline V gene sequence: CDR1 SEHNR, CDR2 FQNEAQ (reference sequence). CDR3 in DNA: TGTGCCAGCAGCACCCGACAGGGAATCCTGGGCAATGAGCAGTTCTTC. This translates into CASSTRQGILGNEQFF.

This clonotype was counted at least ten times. CDR3: CASSLTDLYEQYF. Written as DNA, the CDR3 is TGTGCCAGCAGCTTGACAGACCTCTACGAGCAGTACTTC. This chain links TRBV7-2 with TRBJ2-7; a weak D match, TRBD1 (5 bases). The V gene's germline CDR1 is SGHTA and CDR2 FQGNSA. The V end lost 3 bases, the J end lost 3 bases, and 9 bases lay between the germline ends. The CDR3 contains 13 residues.

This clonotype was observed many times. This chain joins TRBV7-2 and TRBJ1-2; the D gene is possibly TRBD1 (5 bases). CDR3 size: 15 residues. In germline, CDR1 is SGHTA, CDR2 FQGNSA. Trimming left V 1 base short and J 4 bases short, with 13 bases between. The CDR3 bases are TGTGCCAGCAGCTTAGACAGGACCTTCGGCTATGGCTACACCTTC. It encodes CASSLDRTFGYGYTF.

CDR3 in amino acids: CASSQVRGAGTGELFF. In DNA form, the CDR3 reads TGCGCCAGCAGCCAAGTGAGGGGGGCGGGTACCGGGGAGCTGTTTTTT. This chain connects TRBV4-3 to TRBJ2-2, with D perhaps being TRBD1 or TRBD2 (6 bases each). The germline V gene has CDR1 LGHNA and CDR2 YSLEER. This CDR3 spans 16 amino acids. The V end lost 1 base, the J end lost 5 bases, and 14 bases lay between the germline ends.

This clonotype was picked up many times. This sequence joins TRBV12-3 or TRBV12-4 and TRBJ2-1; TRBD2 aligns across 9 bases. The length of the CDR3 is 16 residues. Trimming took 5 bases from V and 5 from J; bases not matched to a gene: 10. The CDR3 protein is CASSLLKAGGNNEQFF. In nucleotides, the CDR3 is TGTGCCAGCAGTCTCCTCAAGGCGGGAGGGAACAATGAGCAGTTCTTC.

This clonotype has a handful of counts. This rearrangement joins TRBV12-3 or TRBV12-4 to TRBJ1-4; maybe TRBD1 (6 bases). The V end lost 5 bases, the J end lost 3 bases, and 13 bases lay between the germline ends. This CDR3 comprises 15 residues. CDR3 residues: CASSAAGASNEKLFF. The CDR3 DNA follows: TGTGCCAGCAGTGCCGCGGGGGCCTCTAATGAAAAACTGTTTTTT.

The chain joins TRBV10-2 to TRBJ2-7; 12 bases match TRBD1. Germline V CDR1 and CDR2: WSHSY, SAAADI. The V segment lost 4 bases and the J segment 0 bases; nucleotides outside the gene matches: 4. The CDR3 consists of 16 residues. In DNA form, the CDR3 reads TGCGCCAGCAGTGCGGGACAGGGGGCACACTCCTACGAGCAGTACTTC. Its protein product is CASSAGQGAHSYEQYF.

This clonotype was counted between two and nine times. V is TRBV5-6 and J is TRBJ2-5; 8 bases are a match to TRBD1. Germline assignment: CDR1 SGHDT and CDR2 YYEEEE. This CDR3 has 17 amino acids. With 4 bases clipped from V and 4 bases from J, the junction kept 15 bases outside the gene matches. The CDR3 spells CASSTIAGTGGLETQYF. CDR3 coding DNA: TGTGCCAGCAGCACAATTGCCGGGACAGGCGGTTTAGAGACCCAGTACTTC.

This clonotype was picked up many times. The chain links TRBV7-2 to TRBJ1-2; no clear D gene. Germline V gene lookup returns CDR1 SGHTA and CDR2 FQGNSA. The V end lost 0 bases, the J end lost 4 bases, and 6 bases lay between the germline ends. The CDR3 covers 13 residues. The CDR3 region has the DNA TGTGCCAGCAGCTTAGCTACTGCCTATGGCTACACCTTC. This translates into CASSLATAYGYTF.

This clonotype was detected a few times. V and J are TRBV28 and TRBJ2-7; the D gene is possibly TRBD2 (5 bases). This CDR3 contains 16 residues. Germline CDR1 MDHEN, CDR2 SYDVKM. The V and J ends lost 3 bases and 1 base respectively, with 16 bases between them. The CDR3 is CASSFIVRSGSYEQYF. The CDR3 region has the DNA TGTGCCAGCAGTTTTATAGTTAGATCGGGATCCTACGAGCAGTACTTC.

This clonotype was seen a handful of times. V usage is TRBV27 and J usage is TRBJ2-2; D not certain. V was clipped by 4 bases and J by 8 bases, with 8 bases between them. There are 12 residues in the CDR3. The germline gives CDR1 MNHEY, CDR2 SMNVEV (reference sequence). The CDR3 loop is CASSSMGGELFF. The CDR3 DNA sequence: TGTGCCAGCAGTTCCATGGGTGGGGAGCTGTTTTTT.

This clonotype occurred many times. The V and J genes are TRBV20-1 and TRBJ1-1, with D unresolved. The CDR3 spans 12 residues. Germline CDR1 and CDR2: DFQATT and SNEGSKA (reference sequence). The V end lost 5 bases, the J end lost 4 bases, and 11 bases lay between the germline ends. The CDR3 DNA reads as TGCAGTGCTTCACGCCGGGGCACTGAAGCTTTCTTT. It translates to CSASRRGTEAFF.

Here the CDR3 reads CASPSYEQYF. For the CDR3, the DNA is TGTGCCAGCCCGTCCTACGAGCAGTACTTC. The rearrangement uses TRBV19 and TRBJ2-7; D gene unclear. The V end was cut by 9 bases, the J end by 1 base, with 4 bases between. The length of the CDR3 is 10 residues. Germline V gene lookup returns CDR1 LNHDA and CDR2 SQIVND (reference sequence).

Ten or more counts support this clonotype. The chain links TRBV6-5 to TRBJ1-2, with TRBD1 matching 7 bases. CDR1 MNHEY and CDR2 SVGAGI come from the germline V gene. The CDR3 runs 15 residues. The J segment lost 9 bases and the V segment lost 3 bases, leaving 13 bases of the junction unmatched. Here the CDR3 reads CASSYNAQNRGSYTF. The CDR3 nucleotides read TGTGCCAGCAGTTATAACGCCCAAAACAGGGGAAGCTACACCTTC.

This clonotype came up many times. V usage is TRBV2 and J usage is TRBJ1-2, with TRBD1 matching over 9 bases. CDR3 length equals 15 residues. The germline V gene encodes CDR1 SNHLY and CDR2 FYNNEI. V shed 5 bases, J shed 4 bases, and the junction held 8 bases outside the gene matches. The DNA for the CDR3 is TGTGCCAGCAGTCTACAGGGGGCAGTGGGCTATGGCTACACCTTC. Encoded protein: CASSLQGAVGYGYTF.

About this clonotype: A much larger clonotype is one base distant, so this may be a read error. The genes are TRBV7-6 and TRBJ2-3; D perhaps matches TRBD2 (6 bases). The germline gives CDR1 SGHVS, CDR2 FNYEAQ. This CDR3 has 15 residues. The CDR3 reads CVSSLDYRGTDTQYF. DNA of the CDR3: TGTGTCAGCAGCTTAGATTATCGGGGGACAGATACGCAGTATTTT. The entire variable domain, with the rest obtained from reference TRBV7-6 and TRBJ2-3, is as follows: GAGVSQSPRYKVTKRGQDVALRCDPISGHVSLYWYRQALGQGPEFLTYFNYEAQQDKSGLPNDRFSAERPEGSISTLTIQRTEQRDSAMYRCVSSLDYRGTDTQYFGPGTRLTVL.

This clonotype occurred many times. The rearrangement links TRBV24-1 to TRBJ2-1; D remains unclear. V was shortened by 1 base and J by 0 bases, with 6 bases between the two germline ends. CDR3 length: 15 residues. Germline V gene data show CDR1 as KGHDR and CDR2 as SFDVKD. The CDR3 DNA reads TGTGCCACCAGTGATTTCAGTTCCTCCTACAATGAGCAGTTCTTC. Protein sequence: CATSDFSSSYNEQFF.

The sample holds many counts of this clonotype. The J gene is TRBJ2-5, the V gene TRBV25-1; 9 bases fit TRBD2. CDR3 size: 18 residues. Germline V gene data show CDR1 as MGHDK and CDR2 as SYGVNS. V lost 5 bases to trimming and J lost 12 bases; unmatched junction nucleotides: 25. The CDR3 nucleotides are TGTGCCAGCAGTCAACCGCGGCTAGCGGGGTTTAAAGGGGTCCAAAAGTACTTC. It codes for CASSQPRLAGFKGVQKYF.

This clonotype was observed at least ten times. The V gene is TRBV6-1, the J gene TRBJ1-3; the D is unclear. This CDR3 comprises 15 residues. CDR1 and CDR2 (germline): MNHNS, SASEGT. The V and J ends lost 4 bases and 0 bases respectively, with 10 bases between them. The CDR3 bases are TGTGCCAGCAGTGTAGAGGACGGCTCTGGAAACACCATATATTTT. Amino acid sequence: CASSVEDGSGNTIYF.

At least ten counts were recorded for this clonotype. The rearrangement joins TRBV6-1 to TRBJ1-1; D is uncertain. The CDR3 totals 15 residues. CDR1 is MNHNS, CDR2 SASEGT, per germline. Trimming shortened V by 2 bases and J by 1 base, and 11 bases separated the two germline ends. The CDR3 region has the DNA TGTGCCAGCAGTGAAAGGCCATCAGGGAACACTGAAGCTTTCTTT. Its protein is CASSERPSGNTEAFF.

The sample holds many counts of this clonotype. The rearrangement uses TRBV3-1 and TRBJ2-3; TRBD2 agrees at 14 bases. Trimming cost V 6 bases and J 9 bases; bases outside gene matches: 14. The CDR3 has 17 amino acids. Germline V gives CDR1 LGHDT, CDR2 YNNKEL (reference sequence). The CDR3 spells CASSLGRLAGGELTQYF. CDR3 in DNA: TGTGCCAGCAGTCTCGGAAGACTAGCGGGGGGGGAGTTGACGCAGTATTTT.

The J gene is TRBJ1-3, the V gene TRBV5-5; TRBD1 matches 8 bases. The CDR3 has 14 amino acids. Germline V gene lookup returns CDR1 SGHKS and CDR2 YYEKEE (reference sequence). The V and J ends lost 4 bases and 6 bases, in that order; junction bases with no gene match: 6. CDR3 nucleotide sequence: TGTGCCAGCAGCCAGACAGGGGTGACAAACACCATATATTTT. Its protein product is CASSQTGVTNTIYF.

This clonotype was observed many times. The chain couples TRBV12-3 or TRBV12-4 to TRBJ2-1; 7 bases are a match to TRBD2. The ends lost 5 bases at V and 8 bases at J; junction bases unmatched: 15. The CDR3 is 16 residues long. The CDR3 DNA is TGTGCCAGCAGTAACCTAGCGAGGGGAGGGCCCCATGAGCAGTTCTTC. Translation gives CASSNLARGGPHEQFF.

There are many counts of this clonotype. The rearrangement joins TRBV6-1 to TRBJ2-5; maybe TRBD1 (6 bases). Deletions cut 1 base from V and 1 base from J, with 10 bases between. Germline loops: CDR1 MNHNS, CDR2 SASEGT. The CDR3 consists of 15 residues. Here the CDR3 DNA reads TGTGCCAGCAGTGAAGAAGGGGGAAGCCAAGAGACCCAGTACTTC. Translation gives CASSEEGGSQETQYF.

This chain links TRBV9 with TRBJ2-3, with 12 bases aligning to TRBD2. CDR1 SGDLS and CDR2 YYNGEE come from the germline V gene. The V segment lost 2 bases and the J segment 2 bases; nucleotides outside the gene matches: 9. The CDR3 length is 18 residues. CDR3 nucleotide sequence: TGTGCCAGCAGCGTTTTCCCTCTAGCGGGGGGGCCCACAGATACGCAGTATTTT. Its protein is CASSVFPLAGGPTDTQYF.

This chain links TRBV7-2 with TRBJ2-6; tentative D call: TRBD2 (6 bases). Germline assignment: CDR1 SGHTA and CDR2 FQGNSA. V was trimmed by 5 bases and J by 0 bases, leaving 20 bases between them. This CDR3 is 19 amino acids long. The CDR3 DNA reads TGTGCCAGCAGCCAAAATACGCTAGCGCTTACCTCTGGGGCCAACGTCCTGACTTTC. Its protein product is CASSQNTLALTSGANVLTF. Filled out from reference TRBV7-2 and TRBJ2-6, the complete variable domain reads GAGVSQSPSNKVTEKGKDVELRCDPISGHTALYWYRQSLGQGLEFLIYFQGNSAPDKSGLPSDRFSAERTGGSVSTLTIQRTQQEDSAVYLCASSQNTLALTSGANVLTFGAGSRLTVL.